Here is one T cell receptor (beta chain) with its context. This record comes from a study of blood T cell repertoires in COVID-19. Study information: The United States, Italy and Spain were the sources of the acute and convalescent COVID-19 samples. PBMCs, B-cell-depleted T cells, or T cells provided the cDNA or gDNA that made up the material.

Assay used: immunoSEQ multiplex PCR; TCRdb lists only in-frame clones, some missing. The data hold about 310,000 clones, with roughly 87% observed a single time. Researchers sorted participants into cohorts using their self-reported clinical history. V shed 3 bases and J shed 1 base, with 14 bases lying between them. Germline loops: CDR1 SGHNT, CDR2 YYREEE (reference sequence). This CDR3 has 16 residues. This sequence joins TRBV5-4 and TRBJ2-1; D is possibly TRBD1 (5 bases). This TCR came from a young woman who had recovered from COVID-19. Sequencing input: PBMCs or T cells enriched from blood (not recorded which). CDR3 nucleotide sequence: TGTGCCAGCAGCTCTGACGCAGGGTATTCCTACAATGAGCAGTTCTTC. Its translation: CASSSDAGYSYNEQFF.